The 16 T cell receptor beta chains listed next were all sequenced from one sample in a study of blood T cell repertoires in COVID-19. Some clones are missing from TCRdb's copy, which holds only in-frame ones; the method was immunoSEQ multiplex PCR. The repertoire holds roughly 200,000 clones, approximately 86% seen once, with approximately 10% in the top ten. The material sequenced was PBMCs or T cells enriched from blood (not recorded which). These receptors were collected from a young man with acute COVID-19.

The V and J genes are TRBV7-9 and TRBJ1-3; the D is unclear. The CDR3 runs 19 residues. The V gene lost 2 bases and the J gene lost 0 bases, with 20 bases spanning the gap. Germline loops: CDR1 SEHNR, CDR2 FQNEAQ (reference sequence). CDR3 in DNA: TGTGCCAGCAGCTTACAAAGAGGCTACGCCGGTGACTCTGGAAACACCATATATTTT. Residues: CASSLQRGYAGDSGNTIYF.

The chain couples TRBV11-2 to TRBJ1-1, with 7 positions matching TRBD1. The V gene's germline CDR1 is SGHAT and CDR2 FQNNGV. V was clipped by 5 bases and J by 4 bases; unmatched bases: 13. The CDR3 consists of 16 residues. For the CDR3, the DNA is TGTGCCAGCAGCCCCTCGTGGACAGGCGCGGGCACTGAAGCTTTCTTT. As protein: CASSPSWTGAGTEAFF.

V is TRBV14 and J is TRBJ2-1, with TRBD1 matching over 9 bases. CDR3 length equals 15 residues. CDR1 and CDR2 from the germline V gene are SGHDN and FVKESK. V lost 7 bases to trimming and J lost 7 bases; unmatched junction nucleotides: 11. The CDR3 reads CASISDRGRSNEQFF. In nucleotides, the CDR3 is TGTGCCAGCATCTCGGACAGGGGCCGTAGTAATGAGCAGTTCTTC.

This sequence joins TRBV11-3 and TRBJ2-7; 11 nucleotides match TRBD2. The CDR3 is 19 residues long. The germline gives CDR1 SGHNT, CDR2 YENEEA. Trimming removed 5 bases from V and 1 base from J; junction bases left unmatched: 16. CDR3 residues: CASSTQLAGESQPSYEQYF. The DNA for the CDR3 is TGTGCCAGCAGCACCCAACTAGCGGGAGAGTCCCAACCGTCCTACGAGCAGTACTTC. The variable domain in full, with the rest retrieved from reference TRBV11-3 and TRBJ2-7, is EAGVVQSPRYKIIEKKQPVAFWCNPISGHNTLYWYLQNLGQGPELLIRYENEEAVDDSQLPKDRFSAERLKGVDSTLKIQPAELGDSAVYLCASSTQLAGESQPSYEQYFGPGTRLTVT.

As concerns this clone: Compared with germline, one end of the junction differs, possibly owing to a read error. CDR3 sequence (DNA): TGCGCCAGCAGGCAAGGGGCCCGGGGGTATTCACCCCTCCACTTT. Translated: CASRQGARGYSPLHF. The chain is built from TRBV4-1 and TRBJ1-6, with D possibly being TRBD1 (5 bases). Germline V lookup: CDR1 MGHRA, CDR2 YSYEKL. The CDR3 spans 15 residues.

In this sample, this clone turned up many times. The V call is TRBV5-6, the J call TRBJ2-3; 11 bases match TRBD2. The CDR3 consists of 14 residues. Germline assignment: CDR1 SGHDT and CDR2 YYEEEE. V dropped 5 bases and J dropped 8; count of bases not matched to a gene: 7. The CDR3: CASRVAGGLVTQYF. The CDR3 nucleotides read TGTGCCAGCAGGGTAGCGGGAGGGTTGGTTACGCAGTATTTT.

The gene calls are TRBV5-1 and TRBJ1-1; TRBD1 is a possible D gene (5 bases). Germline CDR1 and CDR2: SGHRS and YFSETQ. The ends were cut back, 0 bases at V and 5 bases at J, with 11 bases in the middle. This CDR3 contains 14 residues. CDR3 residues: CASSLEMGGTEAFF. The CDR3 bases are TGCGCCAGCAGCTTGGAGATGGGGGGAACTGAAGCTTTCTTT. Complete variable domain (other parts from reference TRBV5-1 and TRBJ1-1): KAGVTQTPRYLIKTRGQQVTLSCSPISGHRSVSWYQQTPGQGLQFLFEYFSETQRNKGNFPGRFSGRQFSNSRSEMNVSTLELGDSALYLCASSLEMGGTEAFFGQGTRLTVV.

This clone was detected a few times. The rearrangement uses TRBV5-4 and TRBJ2-1; 12 positions agree with TRBD2. The CDR3 extends over 16 amino acids. The V gene's germline CDR1 is SGHNT and CDR2 YYREEE (reference sequence). V dropped 1 base and J dropped 8; count of bases not matched to a gene: 7. This CDR3 is CASSLLQLAGGDEQFF. The CDR3 coding sequence is TGTGCCAGCAGCTTGCTTCAACTAGCGGGAGGCGATGAGCAGTTCTTC.

This clone was seen a handful of times. The V call is TRBV28, the J call TRBJ2-6; D remains unclear. The CDR3 consists of 18 residues. The germline V gene encodes CDR1 MDHEN and CDR2 SYDVKM. V shed 4 bases and J shed 0 bases, with 16 bases lying between them. The CDR3 is CASSSPRLSSSGANVLTF. The DNA of the CDR3 is TGTGCCAGCAGTTCCCCCAGGTTAAGCAGCTCTGGGGCCAACGTCCTGACTTTC. The full variable domain, rest sourced from reference TRBV28 and TRBJ2-6, is DVKVTQSSRYLVKRTGEKVFLECVQDMDHENMFWYRQDPGLGLRLIYFSYDVKMKEKGDIPEGYSVSREKKERFSLILESASTNQTSMYLCASSSPRLSSSGANVLTFGAGSRLTVL.

In its sample, this clone was seen a few times. This sequence joins TRBV28 and TRBJ1-5, with TRBD1 as a possible D gene (5 bases). This CDR3 is built from 13 residues. V lost 4 bases to trimming and J lost 7 bases, with 11 bases between them. Germline V gene sequence: CDR1 MDHEN, CDR2 SYDVKM. CDR3 sequence: CASSSRGGQPQHF. The CDR3 nucleotides are TGTGCCAGCAGTTCGCGGGGGGGGCAGCCCCAGCATTTT.

The chain uses TRBV28 and TRBJ1-6; 8 nucleotides agree with TRBD1. V shed 5 bases, J shed 10 bases, and the junction held 4 bases outside the gene matches. CDR1 and CDR2 (germline): MDHEN, SYDVKM. The CDR3 extends over 13 amino acids. CDR3: CASSPTGVSPLHF. CDR3 in DNA: TGTGCCAGCAGTCCGACAGGGGTCTCACCCCTCCACTTT.

This CDR3 reads CASSQDRNSNEKLFF. CDR3 bases: TGCGCCAGCAGCCAAGATCGGAACAGTAATGAAAAACTGTTTTTT. The chain employs TRBV4-3 and TRBJ1-4; the D is unclear. Per germline, CDR1 LGHNA and CDR2 YSLEER. The CDR3 loop spans 15 amino acids. Trimming pared 0 bases from V and 4 bases from J, leaving 9 bases between.

The sample holds a few counts of this clone. This chain uses TRBV30 with TRBJ2-6; D not certain. The V end was cut by 4 bases, the J end by 3 bases, with 7 bases between. This CDR3 has 13 amino acids. Germline CDR1 reads GTSNPN; CDR2 reads SVGIG (reference sequence). The CDR3 bases are TGTGCCTGGATGCAGTTTGGGGCCAACGTCCTGACTTTC. The encoded protein is CAWMQFGANVLTF.

The chain joins TRBV19 to TRBJ2-7; 7 nucleotides agree with TRBD2. The V and J ends lost 6 bases and 5 bases, in that order; junction bases with no gene match: 1. Germline loops: CDR1 LNHDA, CDR2 SQIVND (reference sequence). This CDR3 is 11 amino acids long. CDR3 sequence: CASRSGDEQYF. CDR3 coding DNA: TGTGCCAGTAGAAGCGGGGACGAGCAGTACTTC. Full variable domain (missing parts from reference TRBV19 and TRBJ2-7): DGGITQSPKYLFRKEGQNVTLSCEQNLNHDAMYWYRQDPGQGLRLIYYSQIVNDFQKGDIAEGYSVSREKKESFPLTVTSAQKNPTAFYLCASRSGDEQYFGPGTRLTVT.

The genes are TRBV9 and TRBJ2-4; the match to TRBD1 covers 7 bases. The CDR3 has 18 residues. In germline, CDR1 is SGDLS, CDR2 YYNGEE. V was pared by 3 bases and J by 0 bases, with 12 bases of the junction left unmatched. Here the CDR3 DNA reads TGTGCCAGCAGCGCGCCGGGACAGACGGCTGTAGCCAAAAACATTCAGTACTTC. Its protein is CASSAPGQTAVAKNIQYF.

As regards this clone: The same CDR3 also results from other DNA sequences found in this sample. The chain couples TRBV5-1 to TRBJ2-2, with TRBD1 as a possible D gene (6 bases). The germline V gene has CDR1 SGHRS and CDR2 YFSETQ. The CDR3 covers 15 residues. Trimming cost V 0 bases and J 2 bases, with 8 bases left between them. The CDR3 reads CASSLGDTNTGELFF. The DNA for the CDR3 is TGCGCCAGCAGCTTGGGGGACACTAACACCGGGGAGCTGTTTTTT. Supplemented by reference TRBV5-1 and TRBJ2-2, the full variable domain reads KAGVTQTPRYLIKTRGQQVTLSCSPISGHRSVSWYQQTPGQGLQFLFEYFSETQRNKGNFPGRFSGRQFSNSRSEMNVSTLELGDSALYLCASSLGDTNTGELFFGEGSRLTVL.